This T cell receptor beta chain was identified in a study of EBV T-cell therapy then PD-1 blockade in nasopharyngeal carcinoma. The treatment here: AdE1-LMPpoly-expanded autologous EBV-specific T-cell therapy followed by anti-PD-1 nivolumab. TCRdb's table, derived via immunoSEQ multiplex PCR, lists solely in-frame clones and lacks some. The table has about 22,000 clones, 82% seen once. Comment on this clone: Its target is unknown.

Trimming pared 5 bases from V and 5 bases from J, leaving 15 bases between. The length of the CDR3 is 14 residues. From germline, CDR1 is SNHLY and CDR2 FYNNEI. The genes are TRBV2 and TRBJ1-1; TRBD1 might be the D (6 bases). The source of this sequence is a man between 35 and 55 years old with nasopharyngeal carcinoma. Sequences were derived from CD8+ T cells from blood, sampled at day -245 from a patient whose treatment included autologous EBV-specific T cells and nivolumab. This chain's CDR3 is CASSPTQGNTEAFF. CDR3 nucleotides: TGTGCCAGCAGTCCAACCCAGGGGAATACTGAAGCTTTCTTT.